This T cell receptor beta chain is from a study of blood T cell repertoires in COVID-19. Looking at the study overall: Sites across the United States, Italy and Spain contributed samples from acute and convalescent COVID-19. PBMCs, B-cell-depleted T cells, or T cells were the source of the cDNA or gDNA that made up the material.

Some clones are missing from TCRdb's copy, which holds only in-frame ones; the method was immunoSEQ multiplex PCR. The repertoire includes 280,000 or so clones, roughly 90% of them detected once, and less than 2% sits in the top ten. Participants were aged roughly 18 to 90 years, lived in over 20 US areas, and enrolled virtually. Cohorts were determined from participant-reported clinical history. This receptor was identified in a woman younger than 35 with acute COVID-19. What was sequenced was PBMCs or T cells enriched from blood (not recorded which).

The CDR3 loop is CASSHSTGVYGYTF. DNA for the CDR3: TGCGCCAGCAGCCACTCAACAGGGGTCTATGGCTACACCTTC. The rearrangement joins TRBV4-1 to TRBJ1-2, with 7 bases that match TRBD1. J lost 4 bases, V lost 3 bases, and 5 bases had no gene match. There are 14 residues in the CDR3. Per the germline V gene, CDR1 is MGHRA and CDR2 is YSYEKL.